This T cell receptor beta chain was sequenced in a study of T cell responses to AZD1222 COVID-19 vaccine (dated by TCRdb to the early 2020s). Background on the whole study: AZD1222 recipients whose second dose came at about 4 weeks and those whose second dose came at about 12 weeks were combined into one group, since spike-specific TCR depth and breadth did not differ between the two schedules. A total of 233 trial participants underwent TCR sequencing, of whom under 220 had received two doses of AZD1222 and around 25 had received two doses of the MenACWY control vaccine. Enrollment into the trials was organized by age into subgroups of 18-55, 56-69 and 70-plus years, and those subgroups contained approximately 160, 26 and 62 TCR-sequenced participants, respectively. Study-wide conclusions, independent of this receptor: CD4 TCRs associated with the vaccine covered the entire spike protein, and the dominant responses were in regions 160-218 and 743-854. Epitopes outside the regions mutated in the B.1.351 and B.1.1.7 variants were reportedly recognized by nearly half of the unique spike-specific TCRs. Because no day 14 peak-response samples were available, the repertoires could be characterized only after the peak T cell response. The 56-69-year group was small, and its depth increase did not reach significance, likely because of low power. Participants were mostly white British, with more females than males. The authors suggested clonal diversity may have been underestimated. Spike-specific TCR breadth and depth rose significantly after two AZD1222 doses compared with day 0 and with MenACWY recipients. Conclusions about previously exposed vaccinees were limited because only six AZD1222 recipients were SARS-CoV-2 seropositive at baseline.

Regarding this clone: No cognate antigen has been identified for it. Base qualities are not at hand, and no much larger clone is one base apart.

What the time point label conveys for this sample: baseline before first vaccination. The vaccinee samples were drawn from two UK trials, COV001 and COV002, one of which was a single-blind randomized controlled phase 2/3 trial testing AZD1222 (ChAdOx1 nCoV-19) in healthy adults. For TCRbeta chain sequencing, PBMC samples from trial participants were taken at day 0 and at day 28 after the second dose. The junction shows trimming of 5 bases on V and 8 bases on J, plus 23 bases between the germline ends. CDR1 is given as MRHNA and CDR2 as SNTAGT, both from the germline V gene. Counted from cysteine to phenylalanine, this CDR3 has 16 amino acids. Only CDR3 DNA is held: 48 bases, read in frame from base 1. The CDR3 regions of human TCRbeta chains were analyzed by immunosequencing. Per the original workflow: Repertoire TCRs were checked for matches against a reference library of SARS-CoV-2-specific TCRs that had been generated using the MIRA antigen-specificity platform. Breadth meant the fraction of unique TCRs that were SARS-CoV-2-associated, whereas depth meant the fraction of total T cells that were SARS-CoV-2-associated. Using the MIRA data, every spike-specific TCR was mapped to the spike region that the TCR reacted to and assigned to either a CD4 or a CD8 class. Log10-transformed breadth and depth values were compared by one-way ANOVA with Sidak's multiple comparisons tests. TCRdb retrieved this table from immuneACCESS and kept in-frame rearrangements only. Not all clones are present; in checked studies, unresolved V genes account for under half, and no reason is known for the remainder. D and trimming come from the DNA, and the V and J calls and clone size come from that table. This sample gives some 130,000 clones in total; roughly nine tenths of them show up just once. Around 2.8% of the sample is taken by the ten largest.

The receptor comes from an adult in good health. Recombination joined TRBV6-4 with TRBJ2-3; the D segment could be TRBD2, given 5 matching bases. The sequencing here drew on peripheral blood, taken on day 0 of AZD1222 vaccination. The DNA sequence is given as TGTGCCAGCAGTCCCAGCAGAGGTAGTTGGGAGAGTACGCAGTATTTT. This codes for CASSPSRGSWESTQYF.